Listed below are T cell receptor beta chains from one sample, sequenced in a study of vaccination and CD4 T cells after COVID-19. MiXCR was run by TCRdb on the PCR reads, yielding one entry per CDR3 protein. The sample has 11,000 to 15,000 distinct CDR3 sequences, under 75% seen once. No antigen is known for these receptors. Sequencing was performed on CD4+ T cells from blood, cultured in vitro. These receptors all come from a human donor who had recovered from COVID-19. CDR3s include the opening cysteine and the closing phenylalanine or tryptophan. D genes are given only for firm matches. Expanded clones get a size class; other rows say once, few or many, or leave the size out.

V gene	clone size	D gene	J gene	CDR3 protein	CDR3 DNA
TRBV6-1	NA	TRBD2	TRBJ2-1	CASTLTSGKNEQFF	TGTGCCAGCACTTTGACTAGCGGGAAGAATGAGCAGTTCTTC
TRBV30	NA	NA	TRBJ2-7	CAWSQQGLHEQYF	TGTGCCTGGAGTCAACAGGGTCTACACGAGCAGTACTTC
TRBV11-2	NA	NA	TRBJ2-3	CASSTSTDTQYF	TGTGCCAGCAGCACAAGCACAGATACGCAGTATTTT
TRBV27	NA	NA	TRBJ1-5	CASSPMTGSNQPQHF	TGTGCCAGCAGTCCAATGACAGGAAGCAATCAGCCCCAGCATTTT
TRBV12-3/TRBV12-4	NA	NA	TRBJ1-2	CASSPLMFNGYTF	TGTGCCAGCAGCCCATTAATGTTCAATGGCTACACCTTC
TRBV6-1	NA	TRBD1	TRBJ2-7	CASRHGGTGVSYEQYF	TGTGCCAGCAGGCACGGGGGGACAGGGGTCTCCTACGAGCAGTACTTC
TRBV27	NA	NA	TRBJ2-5	CASSPRWGQETQYF	TGTGCCAGCAGTCCTAGATGGGGCCAAGAGACCCAGTACTTC
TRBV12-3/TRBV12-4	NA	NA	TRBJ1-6	CASSNGAGSPLHF	TGTGCCAGCAGTAACGGAGCAGGGTCACCCCTCCACTTT
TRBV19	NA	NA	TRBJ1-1	CASGEGVGTEAFF	TGTGCCAGTGGGGAGGGAGTAGGCACTGAAGCTTTCTTT
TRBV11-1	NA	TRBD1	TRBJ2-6	CASSLGGQGRANVLTF	TGTGCCAGCAGCTTAGGCGGACAGGGCAGGGCCAACGTCCTGACTTTC
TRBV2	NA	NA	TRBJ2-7	CASSDDGYEQYF	TGTGCCAGCAGTGATGACGGATACGAGCAGTACTTC
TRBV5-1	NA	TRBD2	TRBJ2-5	CASSWGTSGRGSQETQYF	TGCGCCAGCAGCTGGGGGACTAGCGGGAGAGGTAGTCAAGAGACCCAGTACTTC
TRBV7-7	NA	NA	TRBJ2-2	CASSSHYTGELFF	TGTGCTAGCAGCTCTCACTACACCGGGGAGCTGTTTTTT
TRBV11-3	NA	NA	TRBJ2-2	CASKMSGSSGELFF	TGTGCCAGCAAGATGTCGGGAAGTTCCGGGGAGCTGTTTTTT
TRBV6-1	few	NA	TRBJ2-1	CASSEIALPYNEQFF	TGTGCCAGCAGTGAAATAGCTCTACCCTACAATGAGCAGTTCTTC
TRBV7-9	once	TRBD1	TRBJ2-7	CASSPGTGGSLEQYF	TGTGCCAGCAGCCCCGGGACAGGTGGGAGCCTCGAGCAGTACTTC
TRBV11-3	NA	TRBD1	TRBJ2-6	CASSAGGQGINVLTF	TGTGCCAGCAGCGCCGGCGGACAGGGGATCAACGTCCTGACTTTC
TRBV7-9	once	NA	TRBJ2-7	CASSEGMEQYF	TGTGCCAGCAGTGAGGGGATGGAGCAGTACTTC
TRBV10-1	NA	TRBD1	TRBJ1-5	CASSGLGTGKNYQPQHF	TGCGCCAGCAGTGGGCTGGGGACAGGGAAGAACTATCAGCCCCAGCATTTT
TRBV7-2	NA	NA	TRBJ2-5	CASIPTPGGAQYF	TGTGCCAGCATCCCAACTCCGGGTGGTGCCCAGTACTTC
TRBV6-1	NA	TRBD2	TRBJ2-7	CASSASTILAGNSYEQYF	TGTGCCAGCAGTGCCTCGACAATTCTAGCGGGAAACTCCTACGAGCAGTACTTC
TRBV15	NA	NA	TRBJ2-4	CATSRVQKQGNIQYF	TGTGCCACCAGCAGAGTTCAGAAACAGGGAAACATTCAGTACTTC
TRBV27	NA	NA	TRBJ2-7	CASSLGQFSYEQYF	TGTGCCAGCAGTCTAGGACAGTTTTCCTACGAGCAGTACTTC
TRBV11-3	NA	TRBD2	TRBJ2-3	CASSLRGLAGGPDTQYF	TGTGCCAGCAGCTTAAGAGGACTAGCGGGAGGGCCAGATACGCAGTATTTT
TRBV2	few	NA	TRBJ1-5	CASNPGGAGQPQHF	TGTGCCAGCAACCCGGGGGGGGCGGGTCAGCCCCAGCATTTT
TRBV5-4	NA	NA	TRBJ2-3	CASSLGAGSTDTQYF	TGTGCCAGCAGCTTGGGGGCAGGGAGCACAGATACGCAGTATTTT
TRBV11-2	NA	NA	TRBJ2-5	CASSPPQTAQETQYF	TGTGCCAGCAGCCCCCCCCAGACAGCTCAAGAGACCCAGTACTTC
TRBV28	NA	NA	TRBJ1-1	CASRTNTEAFF	TGTGCCAGCAGGACGAACACTGAAGCTTTCTTT
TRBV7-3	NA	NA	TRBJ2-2	CASSLWGRDGELFF	TGTGCCAGCAGCTTATGGGGGCGGGACGGGGAGCTGTTTTTT
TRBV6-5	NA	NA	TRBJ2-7	CASSYGQGTTYEQYF	TGTGCCAGCAGTTACGGGCAGGGTACCACCTACGAGCAGTACTTC
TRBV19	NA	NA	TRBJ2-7	CASSIDMTAYEQYF	TGTGCCAGTAGTATAGACATGACCGCCTACGAGCAGTACTTC
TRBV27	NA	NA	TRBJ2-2	CASRPQGPGELFF	TGTGCCAGCAGGCCCCAGGGGCCCGGGGAGCTGTTTTTT
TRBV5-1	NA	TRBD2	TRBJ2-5	CASRSLAGGGETQYF	TGCGCCAGCAGGAGCCTAGCGGGGGGCGGGGAGACCCAGTACTTC
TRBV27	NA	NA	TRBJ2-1	CASSLRDNEQFF	TGTGCCAGCAGTTTAAGGGACAATGAGCAGTTCTTC
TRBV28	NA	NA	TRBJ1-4	CASSLRPVMEKLFF	TGTGCCAGCAGTTTAAGGCCGGTAATGGAAAAACTGTTTTTT
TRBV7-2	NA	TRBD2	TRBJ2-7	CASSLETSGVYEQYF	TGTGCCAGCAGCTTAGAAACTAGCGGGGTCTACGAGCAGTACTTC
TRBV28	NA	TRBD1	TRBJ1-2	CASSIGGQGDYGYTF	TGTGCCAGCAGCATAGGGGGACAGGGGGACTATGGCTACACCTTC
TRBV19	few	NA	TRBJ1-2	CASSSTSWTRGEGYTF	TGTGCCAGTAGTTCTACCTCCTGGACAAGAGGGGAAGGCTACACCTTC
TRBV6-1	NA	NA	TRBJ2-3	CASSEPGGTDTQYF	TGTGCCAGCAGTGAACCAGGGGGGACAGATACGCAGTATTTT
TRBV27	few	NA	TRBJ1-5	CASSLFRSNQPQHF	TGTGCCAGCAGTTTATTTAGGTCCAATCAGCCCCAGCATTTT
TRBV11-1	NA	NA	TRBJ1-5	CASSRGDSNQPQHF	TGTGCCAGCAGTCGGGGGGATTCAAATCAGCCCCAGCATTTT
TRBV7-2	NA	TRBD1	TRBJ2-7	CASSFRQGAYEQYF	TGTGCCAGCAGCTTTCGACAGGGGGCTTACGAGCAGTACTTC
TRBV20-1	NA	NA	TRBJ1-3	CSARDPSGAHSGNTIYF	TGCAGTGCTAGAGATCCCAGCGGGGCTCACTCTGGAAACACCATATATTTT
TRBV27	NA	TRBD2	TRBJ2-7	CASSLKTSGYEQYF	TGTGCCAGCAGTTTAAAGACTAGCGGTTACGAGCAGTACTTC
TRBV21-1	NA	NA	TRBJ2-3	CASSKPPGGRGADTQYF	TGTGCCAGCAGCAAACCCCCGGGGGGGAGGGGCGCAGATACGCAGTATTTT
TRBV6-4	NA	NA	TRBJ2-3	CASRPGLGTDTQYF	TGTGCCAGCAGACCGGGACTGGGAACAGATACGCAGTATTTT
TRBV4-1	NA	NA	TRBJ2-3	CASSQALRPDTQYF	TGCGCCAGCAGCCAAGCGCTAAGACCAGATACGCAGTATTTT
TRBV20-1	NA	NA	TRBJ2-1	CSASTDDEQFF	TGCAGTGCAAGCACAGACGATGAGCAGTTCTTC
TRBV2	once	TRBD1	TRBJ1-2	CASSDRPGGIGYGYTF	TGTGCCAGCAGTGATCGCCCAGGGGGCATCGGCTATGGCTACACCTTC
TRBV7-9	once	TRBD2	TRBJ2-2	CASSPTSAGELFF	TGTGCCAGCAGCCCCACTAGCGCCGGGGAGCTGTTTTTT
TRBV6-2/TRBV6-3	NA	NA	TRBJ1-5	CASSSGGHQPQHF	TGTGCCAGCAGTTCCGGGGGCCATCAGCCCCAGCATTTT
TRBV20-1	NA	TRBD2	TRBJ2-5	CSARRPGRRQETQYF	TGCAGTGCTAGACGCCCCGGGAGGCGTCAAGAGACCCAGTACTTC
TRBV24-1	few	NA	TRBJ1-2	CATSDLGTNPSGGYTF	TGTGCCACCAGTGATTTAGGGACAAACCCGTCGGGAGGCTACACCTTC
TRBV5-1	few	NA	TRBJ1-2	CASSLDLEQAYTF	TGCGCCAGCAGCTTGGATCTTGAACAGGCATACACCTTC
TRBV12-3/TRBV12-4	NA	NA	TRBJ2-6	CASSLQHSGANVLTF	TGTGCCAGCAGTTTACAGCACTCTGGGGCCAACGTCCTGACTTTC
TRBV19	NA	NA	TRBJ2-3	CASSMERKTTDTQYF	TGTGCCAGTAGTATGGAGAGGAAAACCACAGATACGCAGTATTTT